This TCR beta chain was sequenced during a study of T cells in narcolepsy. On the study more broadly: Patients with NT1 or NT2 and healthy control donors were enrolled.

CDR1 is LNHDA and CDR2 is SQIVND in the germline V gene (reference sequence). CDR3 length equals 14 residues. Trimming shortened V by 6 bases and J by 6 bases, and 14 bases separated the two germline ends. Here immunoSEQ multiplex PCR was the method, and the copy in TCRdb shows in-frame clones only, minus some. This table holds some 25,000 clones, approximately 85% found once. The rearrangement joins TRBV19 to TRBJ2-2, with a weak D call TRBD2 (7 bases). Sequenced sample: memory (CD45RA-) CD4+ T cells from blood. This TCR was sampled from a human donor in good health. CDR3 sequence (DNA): TGTGCCAGTAGCGTCGAGGGGGGGGCCGGGGAGCTGTTTTTT. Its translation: CASSVEGGAGELFF.